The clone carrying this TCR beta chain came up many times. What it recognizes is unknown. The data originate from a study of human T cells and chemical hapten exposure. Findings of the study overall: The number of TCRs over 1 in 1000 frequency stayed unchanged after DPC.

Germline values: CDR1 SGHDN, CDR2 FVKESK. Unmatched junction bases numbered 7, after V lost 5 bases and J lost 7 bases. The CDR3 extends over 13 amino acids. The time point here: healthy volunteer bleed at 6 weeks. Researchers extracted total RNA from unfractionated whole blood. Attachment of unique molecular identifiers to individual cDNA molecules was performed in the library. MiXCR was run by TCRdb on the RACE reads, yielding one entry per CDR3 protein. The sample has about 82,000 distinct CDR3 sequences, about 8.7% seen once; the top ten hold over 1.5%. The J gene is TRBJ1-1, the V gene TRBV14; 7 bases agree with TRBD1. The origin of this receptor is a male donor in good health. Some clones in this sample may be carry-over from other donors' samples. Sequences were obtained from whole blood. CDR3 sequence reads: CASSRRTGFEAFF. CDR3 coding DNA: TGTGCCAGCAGCAGACGGACAGGCTTTGAAGCTTTCTTT.